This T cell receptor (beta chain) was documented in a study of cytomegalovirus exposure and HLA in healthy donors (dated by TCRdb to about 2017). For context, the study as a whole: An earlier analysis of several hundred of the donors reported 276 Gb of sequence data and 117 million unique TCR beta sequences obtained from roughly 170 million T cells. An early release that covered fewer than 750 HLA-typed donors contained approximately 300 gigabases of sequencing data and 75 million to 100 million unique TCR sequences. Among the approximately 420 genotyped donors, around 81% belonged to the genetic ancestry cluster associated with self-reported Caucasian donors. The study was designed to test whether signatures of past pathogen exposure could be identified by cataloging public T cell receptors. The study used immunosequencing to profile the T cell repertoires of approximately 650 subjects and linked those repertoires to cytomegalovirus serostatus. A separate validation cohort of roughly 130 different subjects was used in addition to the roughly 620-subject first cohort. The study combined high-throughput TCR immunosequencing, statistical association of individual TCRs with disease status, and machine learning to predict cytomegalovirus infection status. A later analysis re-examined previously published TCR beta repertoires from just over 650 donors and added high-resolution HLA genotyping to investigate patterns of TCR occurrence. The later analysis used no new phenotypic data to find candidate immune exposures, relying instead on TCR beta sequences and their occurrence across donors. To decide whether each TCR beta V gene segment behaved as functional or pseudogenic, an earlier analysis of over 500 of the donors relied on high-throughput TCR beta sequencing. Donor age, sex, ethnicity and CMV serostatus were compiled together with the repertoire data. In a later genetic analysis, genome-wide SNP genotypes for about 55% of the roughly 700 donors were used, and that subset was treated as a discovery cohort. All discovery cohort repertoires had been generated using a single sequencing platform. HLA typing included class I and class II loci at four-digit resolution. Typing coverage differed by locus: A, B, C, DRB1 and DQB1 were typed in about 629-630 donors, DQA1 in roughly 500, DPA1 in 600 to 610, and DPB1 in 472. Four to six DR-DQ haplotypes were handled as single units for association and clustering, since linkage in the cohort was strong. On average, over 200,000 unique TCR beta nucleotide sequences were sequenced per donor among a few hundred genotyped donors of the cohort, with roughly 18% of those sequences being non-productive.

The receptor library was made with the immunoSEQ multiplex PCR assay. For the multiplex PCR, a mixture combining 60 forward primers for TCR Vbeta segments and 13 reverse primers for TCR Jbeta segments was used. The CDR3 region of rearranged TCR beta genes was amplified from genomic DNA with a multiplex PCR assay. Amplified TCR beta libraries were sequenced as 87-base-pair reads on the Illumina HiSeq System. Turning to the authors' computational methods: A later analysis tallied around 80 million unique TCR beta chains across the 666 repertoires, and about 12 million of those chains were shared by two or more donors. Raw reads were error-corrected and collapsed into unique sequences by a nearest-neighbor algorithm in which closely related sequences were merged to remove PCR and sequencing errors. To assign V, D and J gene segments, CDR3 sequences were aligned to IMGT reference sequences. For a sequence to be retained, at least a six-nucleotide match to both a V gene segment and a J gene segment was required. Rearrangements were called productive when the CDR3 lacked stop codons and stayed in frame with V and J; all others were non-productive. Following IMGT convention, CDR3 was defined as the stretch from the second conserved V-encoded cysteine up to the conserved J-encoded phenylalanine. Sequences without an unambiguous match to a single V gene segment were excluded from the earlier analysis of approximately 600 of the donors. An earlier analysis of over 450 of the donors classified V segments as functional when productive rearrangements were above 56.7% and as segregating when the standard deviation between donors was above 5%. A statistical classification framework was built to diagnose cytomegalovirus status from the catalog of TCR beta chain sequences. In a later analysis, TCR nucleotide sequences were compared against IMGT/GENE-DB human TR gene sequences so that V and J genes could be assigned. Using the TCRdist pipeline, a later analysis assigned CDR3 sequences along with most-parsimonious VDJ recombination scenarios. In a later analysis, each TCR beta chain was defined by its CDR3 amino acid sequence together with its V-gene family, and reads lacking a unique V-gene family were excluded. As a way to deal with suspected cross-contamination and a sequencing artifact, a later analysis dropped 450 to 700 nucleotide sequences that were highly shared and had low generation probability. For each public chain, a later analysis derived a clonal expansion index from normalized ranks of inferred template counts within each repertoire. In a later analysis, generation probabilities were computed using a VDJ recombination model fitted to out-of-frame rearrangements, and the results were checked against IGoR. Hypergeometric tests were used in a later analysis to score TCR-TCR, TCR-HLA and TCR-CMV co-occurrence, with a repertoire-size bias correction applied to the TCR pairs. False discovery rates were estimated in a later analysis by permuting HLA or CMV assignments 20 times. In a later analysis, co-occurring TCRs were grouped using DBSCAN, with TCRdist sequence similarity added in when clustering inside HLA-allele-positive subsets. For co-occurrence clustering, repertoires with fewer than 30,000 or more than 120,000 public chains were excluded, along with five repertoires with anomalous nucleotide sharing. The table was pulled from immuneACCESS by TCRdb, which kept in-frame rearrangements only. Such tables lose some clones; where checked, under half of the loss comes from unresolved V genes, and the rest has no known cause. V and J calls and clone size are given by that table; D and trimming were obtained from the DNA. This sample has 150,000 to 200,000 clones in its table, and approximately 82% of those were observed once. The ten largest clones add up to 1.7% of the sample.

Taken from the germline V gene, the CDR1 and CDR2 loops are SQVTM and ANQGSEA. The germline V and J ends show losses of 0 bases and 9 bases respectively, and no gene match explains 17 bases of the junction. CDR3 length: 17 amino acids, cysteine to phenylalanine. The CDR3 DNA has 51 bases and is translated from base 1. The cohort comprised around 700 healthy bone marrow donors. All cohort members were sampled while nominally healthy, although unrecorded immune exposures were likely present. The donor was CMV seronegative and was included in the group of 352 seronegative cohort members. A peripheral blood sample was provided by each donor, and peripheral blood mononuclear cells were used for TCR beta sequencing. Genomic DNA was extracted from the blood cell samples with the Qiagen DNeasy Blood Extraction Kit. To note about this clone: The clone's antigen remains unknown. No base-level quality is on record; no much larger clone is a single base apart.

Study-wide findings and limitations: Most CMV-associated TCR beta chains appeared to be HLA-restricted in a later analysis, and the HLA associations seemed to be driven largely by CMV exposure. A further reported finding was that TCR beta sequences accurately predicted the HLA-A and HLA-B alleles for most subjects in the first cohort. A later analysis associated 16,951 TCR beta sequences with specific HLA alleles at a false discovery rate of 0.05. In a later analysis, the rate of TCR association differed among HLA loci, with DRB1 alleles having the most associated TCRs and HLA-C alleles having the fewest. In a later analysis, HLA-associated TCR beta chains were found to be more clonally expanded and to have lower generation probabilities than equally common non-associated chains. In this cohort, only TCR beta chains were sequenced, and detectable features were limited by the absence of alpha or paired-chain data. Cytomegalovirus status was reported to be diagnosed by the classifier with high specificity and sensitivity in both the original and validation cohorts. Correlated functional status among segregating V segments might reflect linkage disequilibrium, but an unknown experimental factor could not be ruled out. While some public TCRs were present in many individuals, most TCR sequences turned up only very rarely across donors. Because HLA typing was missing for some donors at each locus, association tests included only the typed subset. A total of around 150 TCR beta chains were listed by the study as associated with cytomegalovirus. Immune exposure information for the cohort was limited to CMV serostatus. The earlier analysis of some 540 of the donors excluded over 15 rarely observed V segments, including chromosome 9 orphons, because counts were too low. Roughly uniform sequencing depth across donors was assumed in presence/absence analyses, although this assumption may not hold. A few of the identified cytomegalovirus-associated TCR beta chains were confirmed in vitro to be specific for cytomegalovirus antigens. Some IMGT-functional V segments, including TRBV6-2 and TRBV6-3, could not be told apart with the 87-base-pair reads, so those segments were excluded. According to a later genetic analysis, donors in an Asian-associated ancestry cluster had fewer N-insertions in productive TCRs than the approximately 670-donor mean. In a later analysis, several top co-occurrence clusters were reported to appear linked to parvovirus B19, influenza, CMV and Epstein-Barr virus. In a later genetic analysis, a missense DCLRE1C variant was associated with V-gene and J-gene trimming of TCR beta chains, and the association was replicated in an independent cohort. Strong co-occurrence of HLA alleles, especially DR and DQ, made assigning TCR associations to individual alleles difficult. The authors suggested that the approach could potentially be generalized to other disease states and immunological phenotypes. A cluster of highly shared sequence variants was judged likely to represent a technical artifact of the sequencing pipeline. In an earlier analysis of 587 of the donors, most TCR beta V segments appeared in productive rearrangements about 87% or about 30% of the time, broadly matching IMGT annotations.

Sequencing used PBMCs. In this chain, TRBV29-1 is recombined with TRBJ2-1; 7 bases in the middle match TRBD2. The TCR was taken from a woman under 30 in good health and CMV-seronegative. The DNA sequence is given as TGCAGCGTTGAAGATGGTACAAGAGGGCGGGAGTCAGGTGAGCAGTTCTTC. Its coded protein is CSVEDGTRGRESGEQFF.